The 2 T cell receptor beta chains in this list originate from one sample, sequenced in a study of T cell changes during pregnancy in multiple sclerosis. This table comes from immunoSEQ multiplex PCR, and its TCRdb copy is limited to in-frame clones, with some not included. The sample has around 80,000 clones; 92% are singletons. The sample consisted of peripheral blood, taken before pregnancy. These TCRs come from a female donor with multiple sclerosis, enrolled in a pregnancy study.

The J gene is TRBJ2-3, the V gene TRBV5-4, with 8 bases that match TRBD1. The length of the CDR3 is 13 residues. The V gene's germline CDR1 is SGHNT and CDR2 YYREEE (reference sequence). V gave up 3 bases and J gave up 4 bases; unmatched junction bases: 1. Here the CDR3 DNA reads TGTGCCAGCAGCTCGACAGGGGCAGATACGCAGTATTTT. As protein: CASSSTGADTQYF. The full variable domain, in which reference TRBV5-4 and TRBJ2-3 provide the parts outside the CDR3, is ETGVTQSPTHLIKTRGQQVTLRCSSQSGHNTVSWYQQALGQGPQFIFQYYREEENGRGNFPPRFSGLQFPNYSSELNVNALELDDSALYLCASSSTGADTQYFGPGTRLTVL.

The J gene is TRBJ2-7, the V gene TRBV28, with D possibly TRBD1 on 6 matching bases. V lost 6 bases and J lost 6, with 12 bases in between. The germline V gene has CDR1 MDHEN and CDR2 SYDVKM. This CDR3 has 12 residues. The CDR3 loop is CASRQGRGEQYF. The CDR3 nucleotides are TGTGCCAGCAGACAGGGTAGGGGCGAGCAGTACTTC. Complete variable domain (other parts from reference TRBV28 and TRBJ2-7): DVKVTQSSRYLVKRTGEKVFLECVQDMDHENMFWYRQDPGLGLRLIYFSYDVKMKEKGDIPEGYSVSREKKERFSLILESASTNQTSMYLCASRQGRGEQYFGPGTRLTVT.